Presented here are 11 T cell receptor beta chains from one specimen sequenced in a study of read filtering for tumor transcriptome and immune sequencing. Molecular barcoded adaptors covering alpha/delta and beta/gamma chains were used on about 390 ng RNA. From the reads, TCRdb called clonotypes with MiXCR, one entry per CDR3 protein. The repertoire has 35,000 to 40,000 distinct CDR3 sequences, about 13% of them found once; the top ten carry around 26%. Sequenced sample: a population of CD138-negative cells sorted from bone marrow. The receptors here all came from a donor at least 40 years old with multiple myeloma.

This clonotype has a count of ten or more. This chain links TRBV7-2 with TRBJ2-3, with 9 bases that match TRBD1. The CDR3 has 15 amino acids. Germline V gene lookup returns CDR1 SGHTA and CDR2 FQGNSA. Germline trimming cut 2 bases from V and 5 bases from J; bases unmatched to any gene: 5. In DNA form, the CDR3 reads TGTGCCAGCAGCTTACCGACAGGGGGTGAAGATACGCAGTATTTT. Its translation is CASSLPTGGEDTQYF.

This clonotype has a count of ten or more. This rearrangement joins TRBV28 to TRBJ2-1; no clear D. This CDR3 region has 13 residues. V shed 5 bases and J shed 2 bases, with 7 bases lying between them. Germline V gene sequence: CDR1 MDHEN, CDR2 SYDVKM. In DNA, the CDR3 is TGTGCCAGCAGTCCCACAGCCTACAATGAGCAGTTCTTC. Residues: CASSPTAYNEQFF.

Worth noting for this clonotype: The junction shows a germline mismatch at one end, possibly a read error. V usage is TRBV20-1 and J usage is TRBJ2-1, with D tentatively TRBD2 (5 bases). CDR1 and CDR2 (germline): DFQATT, SNEGSKA (reference sequence). The length of the CDR3 is 15 residues. CDR3 sequence reads: CSARTNGSSYNEQSF. CDR3 nucleotide sequence: TGCAGTGCTAGGACTAACGGATCCTCCTACAATGAGCAGTCCTTC.

This clonotype was seen ten or more times. This chain links TRBV12-3 or TRBV12-4 with TRBJ2-7, with no clear D. V lost 6 bases and J lost 0, with 6 bases in between. The CDR3 length is 12 residues. The CDR3 DNA follows: TGTGCCAGCAGCCACAGCTCCTACGAGCAGTACTTC. Protein: CASSHSSYEQYF.

This clonotype was detected ten times or more. The CDR3 ends on some other residue instead of the conserved phenylalanine or tryptophan, so this is likely a read error. CDR3 nucleotides: TGTGCCAGCAGCTTTTCTGACTACGAGCAGTACATC. It specifies CASSFSDYEQYI. This chain links TRBV5-5 with TRBJ2-7; no firm D call. CDR1 and CDR2 from the germline V gene are SGHKS and YYEKEE (reference sequence). Trimming stripped 2 bases from V and 3 bases from J, with 6 bases between. The CDR3 length is 12 residues.

This clonotype was observed many times. The chain couples TRBV20-1 to TRBJ1-1; perhaps TRBD1 as D (6 bases). This CDR3 region has 14 residues. The V gene lost 0 bases and the J gene lost 1 base, with 9 bases spanning the gap. The germline V gene has CDR1 DFQATT and CDR2 SNEGSKA (reference sequence). The CDR3 nucleotides are TGCAGTGCTAGAGAGGGGGGCGCGAACACTGAAGCTTTCTTT. Encoded protein: CSAREGGANTEAFF.

The chain links TRBV6-1 to TRBJ2-6; D ambiguous. The CDR3 extends over 15 amino acids. Germline CDR1 is MNHNS and CDR2 is SASEGT. The V end lost 4 bases, the J end lost 7 bases, and 14 bases lay between the germline ends. This chain's CDR3 is CASSAARPDANVLTF. In DNA form, the CDR3 reads TGTGCCAGCAGTGCCGCGAGACCTGATGCCAACGTCCTGACTTTC.

This clonotype was seen repeatedly, ten times or more. The chain combines TRBV5-1 with TRBJ2-7; 11 nucleotides line up with TRBD2. Trimming took 3 bases from V and 2 from J; bases not matched to a gene: 4. The CDR3 is 15 residues long. Looked up from germline, CDR1 is SGHRS and CDR2 is YFSETQ. The CDR3 region has the DNA TGCGCCAGCAGCTACAGACTAGCGGGACCCTACGAGCAGTACTTC. Amino acid sequence: CASSYRLAGPYEQYF.

About this clonotype: This may be a read error, as it is one base from a much larger clone. The rearrangement joins TRBV21-1 to TRBJ2-6. TRBV21-1 is described as a pseudogene. The CDR3 runs 15 residues. CDR3 residues: CASSKDSSGANVLNF. For the CDR3, the DNA is TGTGCCAGCAGCAAAGATAGCTCTGGGGCCAACGTCCTGAATTTC.

This clonotype has a count of ten or more. This chain connects TRBV5-6 to TRBJ2-5; TRBD2 aligns across 7 bases. Germline trimming cut 6 bases from V and 2 bases from J; bases unmatched to any gene: 4. Germline CDR1 reads SGHDT; CDR2 reads YYEEEE. The CDR3 covers 13 residues. The chain's CDR3 is CASTRREQETQYF. In nucleotides, the CDR3 is TGTGCCAGCACTCGGCGGGAGCAAGAGACCCAGTACTTC. Complete variable domain (other parts from reference TRBV5-6 and TRBJ2-5): DAGVTQSPTHLIKTRGQQVTLRCSPKSGHDTVSWYQQALGQGPQFIFQYYEEEERQRGNFPDRFSGHQFPNYSSELNVNALLLGDSALYLCASTRREQETQYFGPGTRLLVL.

This clonotype was counted ten times or more. The chain carries TRBV9 and TRBJ2-1, with 13 nucleotides matching TRBD2. The ends lost 3 bases at V and 0 bases at J; junction bases unmatched: 6. CDR1 and CDR2 from the germline V gene are SGDLS and YYNGEE. The CDR3 is 18 amino acids. The CDR3: CASSAGLAGLSSYNEQFF. Written as DNA, the CDR3 is TGTGCCAGCAGCGCGGGACTAGCGGGACTCAGCTCCTACAATGAGCAGTTCTTC.